This T cell receptor (beta chain) was documented in a study of cytomegalovirus exposure and HLA in healthy donors. Findings and limits, study-wide: Later analysis found that TCR beta chains associated with HLA were more clonally expanded than other, equally common chains.

Use of 60 Vbeta and 13 Jbeta primers characterized the PCR. The repertoire was sequenced with immunoSEQ multiplex PCR; TCRdb's copy has only in-frame clones and lacks some. The table lists about 160,000 clones, 80% to 85% of them singletons, with 8.5% in the top ten. This clone showed up just once. Its antigen remains unidentified. Germline V gene lookup returns CDR1 SGHDT and CDR2 YYEEEE. J was trimmed by 3 bases and V by 4 bases; bases with no gene match: 4. The CDR3 loop spans 14 amino acids. This chain links TRBV5-6 with TRBJ2-1; 7 bases match TRBD1. Sequenced sample: PBMCs. This receptor was obtained from a male donor in good health and CMV-seropositive. In DNA form, the CDR3 reads TGTGCCAGCAGCCTGACAGGGAGCTACAATGAGCAGTTCTTC. Residues: CASSLTGSYNEQFF.